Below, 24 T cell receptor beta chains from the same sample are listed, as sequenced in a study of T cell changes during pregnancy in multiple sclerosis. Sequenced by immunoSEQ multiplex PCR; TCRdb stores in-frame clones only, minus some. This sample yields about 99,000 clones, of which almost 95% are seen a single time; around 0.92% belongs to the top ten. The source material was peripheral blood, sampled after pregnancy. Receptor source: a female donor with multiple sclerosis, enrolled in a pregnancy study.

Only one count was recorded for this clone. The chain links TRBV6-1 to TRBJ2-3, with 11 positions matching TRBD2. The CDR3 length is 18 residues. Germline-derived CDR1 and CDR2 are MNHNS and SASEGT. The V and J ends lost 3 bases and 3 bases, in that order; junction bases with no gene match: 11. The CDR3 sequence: CASSDESRLAGWTDTQYF. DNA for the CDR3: TGTGCCAGCAGTGATGAATCAAGACTAGCGGGATGGACAGATACGCAGTATTTT.

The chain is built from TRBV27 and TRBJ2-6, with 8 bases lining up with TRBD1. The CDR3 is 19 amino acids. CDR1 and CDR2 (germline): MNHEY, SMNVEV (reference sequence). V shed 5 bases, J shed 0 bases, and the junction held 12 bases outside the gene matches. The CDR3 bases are TGTGCCAGCAGTGGACAGGGTTCGCCCCCTCTCTCTGGGGCCAACGTCCTGACTTTC. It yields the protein CASSGQGSPPLSGANVLTF.

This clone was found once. This CDR3 is CASSLAGYSNQPQHF. In nucleotides, the CDR3 is TGTGCCAGCAGCTTGGCAGGGTATAGCAATCAGCCCCAGCATTTT. The rearrangement links TRBV5-8 to TRBJ1-5; possible D gene TRBD1, 5 bases. The length of the CDR3 is 15 residues. From germline, CDR1 is SGHTS and CDR2 YDEGEE. Between the trimmed V and J ends, which lost 0 bases and 0 bases, there was a span of 7 bases.

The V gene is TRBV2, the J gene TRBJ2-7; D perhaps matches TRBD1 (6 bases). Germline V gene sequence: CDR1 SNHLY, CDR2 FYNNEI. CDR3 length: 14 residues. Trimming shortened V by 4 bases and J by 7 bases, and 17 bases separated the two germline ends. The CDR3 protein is CASSVTGLTREQYF. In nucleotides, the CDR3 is TGTGCCAGCAGTGTGACAGGTCTTACACGGGAGCAGTACTTC.

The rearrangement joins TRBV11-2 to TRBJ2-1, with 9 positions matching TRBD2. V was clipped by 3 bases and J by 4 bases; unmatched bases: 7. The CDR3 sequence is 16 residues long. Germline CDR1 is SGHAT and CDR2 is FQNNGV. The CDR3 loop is CASSFRLAGFYNEQFF. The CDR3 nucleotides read TGTGCCAGCAGCTTTAGGCTAGCGGGGTTTTACAATGAGCAGTTCTTC.

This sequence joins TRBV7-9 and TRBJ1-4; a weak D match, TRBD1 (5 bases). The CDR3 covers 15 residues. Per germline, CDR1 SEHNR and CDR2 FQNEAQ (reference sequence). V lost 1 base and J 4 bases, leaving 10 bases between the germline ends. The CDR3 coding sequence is TGTGCCAGCAGCTTAGGCCTCAGGGATAATGAAAAACTGTTTTTT. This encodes CASSLGLRDNEKLFF.

The CDR3 bases are TGTGCCAGCAGCCCTTGGACAGGTACTAACTATGGCTACACCTTC. This codes for CASSPWTGTNYGYTF. The genes are TRBV7-2 and TRBJ1-2, with 7 bases that match TRBD1. J lost 0 bases, V lost 5 bases, and 6 bases had no gene match. The CDR3 extends over 15 amino acids. Germline CDR1 reads SGHTA; CDR2 reads FQGNSA.

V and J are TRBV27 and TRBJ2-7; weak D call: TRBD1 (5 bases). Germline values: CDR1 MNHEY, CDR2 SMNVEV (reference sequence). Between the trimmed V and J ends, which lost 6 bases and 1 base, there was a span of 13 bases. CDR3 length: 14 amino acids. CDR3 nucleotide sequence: TGTGCCAGCAGCCCCCAGGGCGGTTCCTACGAGCAGTACTTC. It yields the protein CASSPQGGSYEQYF.

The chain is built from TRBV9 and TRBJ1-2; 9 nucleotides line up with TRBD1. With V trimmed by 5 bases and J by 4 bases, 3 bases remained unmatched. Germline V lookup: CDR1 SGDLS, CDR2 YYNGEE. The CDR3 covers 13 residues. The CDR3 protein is CASRGQGIYGYTF. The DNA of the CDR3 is TGTGCCAGCAGGGGACAGGGCATCTATGGCTACACCTTC.

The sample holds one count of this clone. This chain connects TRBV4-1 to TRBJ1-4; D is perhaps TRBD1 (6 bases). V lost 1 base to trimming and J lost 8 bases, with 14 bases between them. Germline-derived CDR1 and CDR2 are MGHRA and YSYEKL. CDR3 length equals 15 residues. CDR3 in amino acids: CASSQGSRGEEKLFF. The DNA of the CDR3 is TGCGCCAGCAGCCAAGGATCCAGGGGTGAAGAAAAACTGTTTTTT.

CDR3 sequence: CASRTDLGQGSWGYTF. CDR3 DNA sequence: TGTGCCAGCAGAACTGATCTGGGACAGGGGAGTTGGGGCTACACCTTC. This chain uses TRBV27 with TRBJ1-2; TRBD1 matches at 10 bases. The CDR3 is made up of 16 amino acids. The germline gives CDR1 MNHEY, CDR2 SMNVEV (reference sequence). The trim removed 6 bases at V and 8 bases at J, leaving 15 bases unmatched.

CDR3 nucleotide sequence: TGTGCCAGCAGCGTGGGACAGTACGAGCAGTACTTC. Translation: CASSVGQYEQYF. V and J are TRBV2 and TRBJ2-7, with 7 bases identical to TRBD1. The CDR3 contains 12 residues. Germline lookup yields CDR1 SNHLY and CDR2 FYNNEI. With 6 bases clipped from V and 4 bases from J, the junction kept 3 bases outside the gene matches.

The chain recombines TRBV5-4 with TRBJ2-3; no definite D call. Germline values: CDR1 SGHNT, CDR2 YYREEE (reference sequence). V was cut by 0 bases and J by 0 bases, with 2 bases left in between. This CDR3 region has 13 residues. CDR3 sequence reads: CASSLASTDTQYF. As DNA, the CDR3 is TGTGCCAGCAGCTTGGCTAGCACAGATACGCAGTATTTT.

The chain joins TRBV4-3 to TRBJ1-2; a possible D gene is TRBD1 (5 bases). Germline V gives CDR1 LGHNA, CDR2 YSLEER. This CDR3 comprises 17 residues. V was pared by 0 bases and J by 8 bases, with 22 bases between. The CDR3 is CASSQDTGPWGDLGYTF. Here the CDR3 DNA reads TGCGCCAGCAGCCAAGATACCGGACCATGGGGGGATCTAGGCTACACCTTC.

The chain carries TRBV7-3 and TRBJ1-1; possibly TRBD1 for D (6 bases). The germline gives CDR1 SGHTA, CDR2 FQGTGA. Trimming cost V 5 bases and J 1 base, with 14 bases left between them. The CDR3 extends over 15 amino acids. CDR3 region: CASSRGQQGNTEAFF. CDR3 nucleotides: TGTGCCAGCAGCCGAGGACAACAGGGGAACACTGAAGCTTTCTTT.

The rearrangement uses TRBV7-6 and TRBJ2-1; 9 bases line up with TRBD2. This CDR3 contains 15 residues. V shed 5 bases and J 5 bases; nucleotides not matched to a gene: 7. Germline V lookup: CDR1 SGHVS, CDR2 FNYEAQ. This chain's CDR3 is CASSEAGGLNNEQFF. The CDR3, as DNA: TGTGCCAGCAGCGAGGCGGGGGGGCTCAACAATGAGCAGTTCTTC.

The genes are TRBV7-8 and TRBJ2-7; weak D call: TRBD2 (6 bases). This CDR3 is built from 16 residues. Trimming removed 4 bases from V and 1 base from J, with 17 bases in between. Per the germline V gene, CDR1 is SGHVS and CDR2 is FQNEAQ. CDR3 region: CASSSPTREASYEQYF. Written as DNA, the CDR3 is TGTGCCAGCAGCTCCCCTACGAGGGAGGCTTCCTACGAGCAGTACTTC.

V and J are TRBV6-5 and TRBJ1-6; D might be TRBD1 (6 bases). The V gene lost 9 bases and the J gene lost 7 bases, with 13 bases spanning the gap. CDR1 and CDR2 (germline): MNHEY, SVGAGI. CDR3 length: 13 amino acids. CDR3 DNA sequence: TGTGCCAGTTGGAGGACAGAGAATTCACCCCTCCACTTT. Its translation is CASWRTENSPLHF.

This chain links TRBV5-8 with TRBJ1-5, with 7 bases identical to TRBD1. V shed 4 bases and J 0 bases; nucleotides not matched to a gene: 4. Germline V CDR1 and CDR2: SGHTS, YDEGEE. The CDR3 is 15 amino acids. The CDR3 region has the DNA TGTGCCAGCAGCCGACAGGGCAATAGCAATCAGCCCCAGCATTTT. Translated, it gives CASSRQGNSNQPQHF. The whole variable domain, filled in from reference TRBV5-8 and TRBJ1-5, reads EAGVTQSPTHLIKTRGQQATLRCSPISGHTSVYWYQQALGLGLQFLLWYDEGEERNRGNFPPRFSGRQFPNYSSELNVNALELEDSALYLCASSRQGNSNQPQHFGDGTRLSIL.

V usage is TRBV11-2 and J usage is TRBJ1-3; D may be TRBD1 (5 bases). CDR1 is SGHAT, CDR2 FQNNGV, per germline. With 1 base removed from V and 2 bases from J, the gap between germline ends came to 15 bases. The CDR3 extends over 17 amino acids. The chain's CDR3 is CASSLVSGGGAGNTIYF. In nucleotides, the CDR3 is TGTGCCAGCAGCTTAGTATCGGGGGGAGGTGCTGGAAACACCATATATTTT.

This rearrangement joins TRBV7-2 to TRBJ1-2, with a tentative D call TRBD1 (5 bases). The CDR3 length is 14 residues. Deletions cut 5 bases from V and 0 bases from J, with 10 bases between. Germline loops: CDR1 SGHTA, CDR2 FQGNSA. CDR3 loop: CASSVRAPNYGYTF. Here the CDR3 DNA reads TGTGCCAGCAGCGTCAGGGCTCCTAACTATGGCTACACCTTC.

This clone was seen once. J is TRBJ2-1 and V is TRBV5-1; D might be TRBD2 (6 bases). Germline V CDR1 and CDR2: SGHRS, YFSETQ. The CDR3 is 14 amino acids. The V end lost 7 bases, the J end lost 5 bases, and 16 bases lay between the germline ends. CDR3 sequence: CASSPGTANNEQFF. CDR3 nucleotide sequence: TGCGCCAGCTCACCCGGGACTGCTAACAATGAGCAGTTCTTC.

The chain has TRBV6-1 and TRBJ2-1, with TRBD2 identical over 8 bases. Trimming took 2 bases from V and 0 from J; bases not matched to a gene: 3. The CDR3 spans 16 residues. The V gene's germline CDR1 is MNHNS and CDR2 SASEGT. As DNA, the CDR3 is TGTGCCAGCAGTGAAAACAGCGGGAGCTCCTACAATGAGCAGTTCTTC. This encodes CASSENSGSSYNEQFF.

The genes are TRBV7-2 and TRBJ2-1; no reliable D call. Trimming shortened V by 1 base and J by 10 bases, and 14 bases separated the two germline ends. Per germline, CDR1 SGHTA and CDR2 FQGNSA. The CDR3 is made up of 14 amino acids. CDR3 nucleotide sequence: TGTGCCAGCAGCTTAGTGCCTAGGAGAAACGAGCAGTTCTTC. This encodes CASSLVPRRNEQFF. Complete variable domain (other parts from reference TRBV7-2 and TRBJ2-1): GAGVSQSPSNKVTEKGKDVELRCDPISGHTALYWYRQSLGQGLEFLIYFQGNSAPDKSGLPSDRFSAERTGGSVSTLTIQRTQQEDSAVYLCASSLVPRRNEQFFGPGTRLTVL.